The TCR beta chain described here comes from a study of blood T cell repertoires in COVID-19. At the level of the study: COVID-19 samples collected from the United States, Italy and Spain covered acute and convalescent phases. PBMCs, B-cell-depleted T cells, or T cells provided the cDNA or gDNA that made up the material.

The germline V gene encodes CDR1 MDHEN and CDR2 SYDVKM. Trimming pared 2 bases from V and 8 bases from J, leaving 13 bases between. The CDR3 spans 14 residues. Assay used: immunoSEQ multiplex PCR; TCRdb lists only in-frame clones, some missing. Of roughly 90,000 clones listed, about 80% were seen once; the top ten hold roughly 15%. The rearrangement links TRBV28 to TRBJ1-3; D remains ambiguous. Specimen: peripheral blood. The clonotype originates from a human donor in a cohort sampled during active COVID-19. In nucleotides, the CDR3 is TGTGCCAGCAGTTTACCGGGGTCAAGGGACACCATATATTTT. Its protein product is CASSLPGSRDTIYF.